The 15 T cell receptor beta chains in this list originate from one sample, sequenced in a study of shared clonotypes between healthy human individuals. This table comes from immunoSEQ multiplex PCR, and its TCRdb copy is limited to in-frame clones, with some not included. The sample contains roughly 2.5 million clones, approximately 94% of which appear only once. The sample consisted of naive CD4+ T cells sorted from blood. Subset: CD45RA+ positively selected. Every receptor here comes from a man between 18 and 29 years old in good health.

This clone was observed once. As DNA, the CDR3 is TGTGCCAGCAGTTTAACTAGCGGGAACACAGATACGCAGTATTTT. Translated: CASSLTSGNTDTQYF. The rearrangement joins TRBV28 to TRBJ2-3, with 10 bases lining up with TRBD2. There are 15 residues in the CDR3. Looked up from germline, CDR1 is MDHEN and CDR2 is SYDVKM. Trimming cost V 2 bases and J 2 bases; bases outside gene matches: 1.

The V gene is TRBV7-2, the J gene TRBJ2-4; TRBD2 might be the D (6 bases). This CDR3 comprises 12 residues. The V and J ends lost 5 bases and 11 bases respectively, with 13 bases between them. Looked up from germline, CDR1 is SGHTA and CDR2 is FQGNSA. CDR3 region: CASSLDPGVQYF. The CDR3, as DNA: TGTGCCAGCAGCCTCGACCCGGGGGTTCAGTACTTC. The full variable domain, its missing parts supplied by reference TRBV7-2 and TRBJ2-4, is GAGVSQSPSNKVTEKGKDVELRCDPISGHTALYWYRQSLGQGLEFLIYFQGNSAPDKSGLPSDRFSAERTGGSVSTLTIQRTQQEDSAVYLCASSLDPGVQYFGAGTRLSVL.

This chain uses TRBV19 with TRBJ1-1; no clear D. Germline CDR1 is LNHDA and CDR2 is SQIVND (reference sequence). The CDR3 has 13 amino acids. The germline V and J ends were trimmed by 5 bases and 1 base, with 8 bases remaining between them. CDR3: CASSPDPNTEAFF. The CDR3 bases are TGTGCCAGTAGTCCCGACCCGAACACTGAAGCTTTCTTT.

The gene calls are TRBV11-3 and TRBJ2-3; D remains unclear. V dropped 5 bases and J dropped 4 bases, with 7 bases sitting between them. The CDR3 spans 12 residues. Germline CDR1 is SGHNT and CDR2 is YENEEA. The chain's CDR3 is CASSLTADTQYF. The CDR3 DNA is TGTGCCAGCAGCCTGACTGCAGATACGCAGTATTTT.

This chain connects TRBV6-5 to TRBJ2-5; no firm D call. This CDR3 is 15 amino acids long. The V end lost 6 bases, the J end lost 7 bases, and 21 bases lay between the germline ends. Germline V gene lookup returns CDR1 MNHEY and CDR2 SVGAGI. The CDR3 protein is CASRPPLRWAGTQYF. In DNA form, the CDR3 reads TGTGCCAGCAGACCCCCTCTTCGCTGGGCCGGGACCCAGTACTTC.

The CDR3 DNA is TGTGCCAGCTCACCACTAGCGGGGGCGAACATTCAGTACTTC. Residues: CASSPLAGANIQYF. The chain links TRBV18 to TRBJ2-4; 9 nucleotides align to TRBD2. The CDR3 sequence is 14 residues long. The ends lost 1 base at V and 7 bases at J; junction bases unmatched: 2. The germline V gene has CDR1 KGHSH and CDR2 LQKENI. Drawing the rest from reference TRBV18 and TRBJ2-4, the complete variable domain is NAGVMQNPRHLVRRRGQEARLRCSPMKGHSHVYWYRQLPEEGLKFMVYLQKENIIDESGMPKERFSAEFPKEGPSILRIQQVVRGDSAAYFCASSPLAGANIQYFGAGTRLSVL.

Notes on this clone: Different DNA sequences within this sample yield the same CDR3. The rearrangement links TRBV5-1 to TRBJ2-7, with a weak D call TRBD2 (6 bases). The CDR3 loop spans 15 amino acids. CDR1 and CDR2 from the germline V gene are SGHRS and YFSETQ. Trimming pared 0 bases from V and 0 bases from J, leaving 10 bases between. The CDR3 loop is CASSLGSGFSYEQYF. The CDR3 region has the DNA TGCGCCAGCAGCTTGGGGAGCGGGTTCTCCTACGAGCAGTACTTC.

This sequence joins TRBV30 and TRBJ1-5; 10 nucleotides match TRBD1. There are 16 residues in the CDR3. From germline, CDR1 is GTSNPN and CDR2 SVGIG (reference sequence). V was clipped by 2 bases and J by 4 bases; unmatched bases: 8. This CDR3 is CAWSHRDRGGNQPQHF. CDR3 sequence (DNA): TGTGCCTGGAGTCACCGGGACAGGGGCGGAAATCAGCCCCAGCATTTT. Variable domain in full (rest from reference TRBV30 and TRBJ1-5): SQTIHQWPATLVQPVGSPLSLECTVEGTSNPNLYWYRQAAGRGLQLLFYSVGIGQISSEVPQNLSASRPQDRQFILSSKKLLLSDSGFYLCAWSHRDRGGNQPQHFGDGTRLSIL.

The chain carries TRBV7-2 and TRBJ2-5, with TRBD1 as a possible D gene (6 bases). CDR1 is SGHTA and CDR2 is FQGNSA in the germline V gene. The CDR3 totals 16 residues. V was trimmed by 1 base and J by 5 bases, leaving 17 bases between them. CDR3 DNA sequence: TGTGCCAGCAGCTTAGTAGCTGTCAGGGGTGACGAGACCCAGTACTTC. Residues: CASSLVAVRGDETQYF.

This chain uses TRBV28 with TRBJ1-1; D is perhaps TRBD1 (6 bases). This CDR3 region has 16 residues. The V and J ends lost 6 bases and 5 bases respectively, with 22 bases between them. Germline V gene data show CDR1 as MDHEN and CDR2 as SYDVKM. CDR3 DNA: TGTGCCAGCAGCCTCTCCCGGGGGCAAGTAAGAACTGAAGCTTTCTTT. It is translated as CASSLSRGQVRTEAFF.

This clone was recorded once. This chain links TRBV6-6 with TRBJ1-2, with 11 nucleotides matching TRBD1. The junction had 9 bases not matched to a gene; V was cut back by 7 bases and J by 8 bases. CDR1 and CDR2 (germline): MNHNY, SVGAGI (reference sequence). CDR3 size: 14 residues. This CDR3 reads CASTAGTGGLGYTF. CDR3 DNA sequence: TGTGCCAGCACCGCAGGGACAGGGGGTTTGGGCTACACCTTC.

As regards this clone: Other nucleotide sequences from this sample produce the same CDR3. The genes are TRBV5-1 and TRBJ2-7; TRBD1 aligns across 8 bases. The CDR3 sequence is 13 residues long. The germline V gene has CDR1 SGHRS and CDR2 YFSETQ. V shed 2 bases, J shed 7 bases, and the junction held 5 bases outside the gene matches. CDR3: CASSLTGGREQYF. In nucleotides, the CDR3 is TGCGCCAGCAGCTTAACAGGGGGGAGGGAGCAGTACTTC.

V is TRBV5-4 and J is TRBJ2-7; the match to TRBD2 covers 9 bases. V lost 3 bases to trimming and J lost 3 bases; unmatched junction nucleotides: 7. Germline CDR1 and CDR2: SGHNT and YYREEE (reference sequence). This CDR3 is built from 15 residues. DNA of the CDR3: TGTGCCAGCAGCTCCCATAGCGGGGGCAACTACGAGCAGTACTTC. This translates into CASSSHSGGNYEQYF.

CDR3 nucleotide sequence: TGCGCCAGCGCCCACACAGCAAGAGGAGATCAAGAGACCCAGTACTTC. Amino acids: CASAHTARGDQETQYF. The chain recombines TRBV10-2 with TRBJ2-5; no clear D gene. The CDR3 spans 16 residues. The germline CDR1 and CDR2 sequences are WSHSY and SAAADI. The V end lost 8 bases, the J end lost 2 bases, and 21 bases lay between the germline ends.

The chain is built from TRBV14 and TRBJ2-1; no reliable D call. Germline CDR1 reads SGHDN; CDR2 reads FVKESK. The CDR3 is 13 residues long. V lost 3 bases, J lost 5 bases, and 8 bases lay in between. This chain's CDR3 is CASSQRLDNEQFF. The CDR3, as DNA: TGTGCCAGCAGCCAGAGACTTGACAATGAGCAGTTCTTC.